These 16 T cell receptor beta chains were all obtained from the same sample, sequenced in a study of T cells in Graves' hyperthyroidism and ophthalmopathy (dated by TCRdb to 2018 to 2020). Preparation of the library involved multiplex PCR. The sequencer listed for this sample is Illumina HiSeq 2000. Amplification of TCR beta CDR3 regions was carried out from RNA transcripts. For the first round of RT-PCR on the TCR CDR3, the HTBI primer set was used together with the Qiagen OneStep RT-PCR kit. The raw public reads went through TCRdb reprocessing: fastp at Q25, MiXCR clone calling, in-frame beta chains kept. Entries that share a CDR3 protein sequence are merged under the most common genes and DNA. The sample table holds a few hundred thousand distinct CDR3 sequences, of which less than 25% were seen once. The ten largest account for around 27% of the sample. Sequencing was carried out using blood. The receptor source for this set is a man aged 18 to 29 with Graves' hyperthyroidism.

This rearrangement joins TRBV12-3 or TRBV12-4 to TRBJ1-2; D not certain. The CDR3 has 14 residues. Trimming removed 7 bases from V and 2 bases from J, with 14 bases in between. The CDR3 sequence is CASTPGRANYGYTF. The CDR3 DNA follows: TGTGCCAGCACCCCGGGGAGGGCAAACTATGGCTACACCTTC.

The chain joins TRBV7-3 to TRBJ1-1; D remains ambiguous. CDR1 and CDR2 from the germline V gene are SGHTA and FQGTGA. CDR3 length equals 14 residues. The V end lost 1 base, the J end lost 5 bases, and 11 bases lay between the germline ends. This CDR3 is CASSLNAGDTEAFF. CDR3 DNA: TGTGCCAGCAGCTTAAATGCGGGTGATACTGAAGCTTTCTTT.

The table lists this clonotype with many counts. The chain is built from TRBV5-1 and TRBJ1-1; D might be TRBD1 (5 bases). Germline V gene sequence: CDR1 SGHRS, CDR2 YFSETQ. The CDR3 is made up of 15 amino acids. V dropped 0 bases and J dropped 5 bases, with 14 bases sitting between them. The chain's CDR3 is CASSLDGRVGTEAFF. The CDR3 nucleotides are TGCGCCAGCAGCTTGGATGGCAGGGTAGGAACTGAAGCTTTCTTT.

This clonotype was seen many times. The chain recombines TRBV12-3 or TRBV12-4 with TRBJ2-7, with TRBD2 identical over 8 bases. This CDR3 region has 14 residues. V gave up 6 bases and J gave up 5 bases; unmatched junction bases: 9. The CDR3 loop is CASSPGREGNEQYF. The DNA for the CDR3 is TGTGCCAGCAGCCCCGGGAGGGAAGGAAACGAGCAGTACTTC.

This clonotype appeared many times. The genes are TRBV6-1 and TRBJ1-2, with D possibly TRBD1 on 6 matching bases. The V end was cut by 3 bases, the J end by 7 bases, with 12 bases between. From germline, CDR1 is MNHNS and CDR2 SASEGT. This CDR3 region has 13 residues. The chain's CDR3 is CASSDTGWTGYTF. The CDR3 nucleotides are TGTGCCAGCAGTGACACAGGGTGGACTGGCTACACCTTC.

This clonotype occurred many times. The V call is TRBV6-5, the J call TRBJ2-7; maybe TRBD2 (7 bases). V gave up 0 bases and J gave up 4 bases, with 13 bases separating them. Germline V gene data show CDR1 as MNHEY and CDR2 as SVGAGI. This CDR3 comprises 15 residues. CDR3 in DNA: TGTGCCAGCAGTTACTCCTATGAGGGGGGGTACGAGCAGTACTTC. As protein: CASSYSYEGGYEQYF.

This clonotype was recorded at least ten times. One end of the junction does not line up with germline, which may come from a read error. The CDR3 protein is CAGSLQEDTEAFF. The CDR3 nucleotides are TGCGCCGGCAGCTTACAGGAGGACACTGAAGCTTTCTTT. This rearrangement joins TRBV5-1 to TRBJ1-1; TRBD1 might be the D (5 bases). This CDR3 contains 13 residues. Per germline, CDR1 SGHRS and CDR2 YFSETQ.

This sequence joins TRBV6-2 or TRBV6-3 and TRBJ2-7; no clear D gene. Per germline, CDR1 MNHEY and CDR2 SVGEGT. The V end was cut by 7 bases, the J end by 3 bases, with 13 bases between. The length of the CDR3 is 13 residues. CDR3: CASNSLRSYEQYF. The CDR3 coding sequence is TGTGCCAGCAACTCCCTGAGGAGCTACGAGCAGTACTTC.

This clonotype has more than one count but fewer than ten. The rearrangement links TRBV27 to TRBJ2-7; D is uncertain. The germline V and J ends were trimmed by 8 bases and 6 bases, with 17 bases remaining between them. The germline V gene encodes CDR1 MNHEY and CDR2 SMNVEV (reference sequence). The CDR3 is 13 amino acids. The CDR3, as DNA: TGTGCCAGCTCCCGGCCAGGTGGGTTCGAGCAGTACTTC. It codes for CASSRPGGFEQYF.

Points on this clonotype: At one end, the junction sequence differs from germline, possibly due to a read error. The J gene is TRBJ1-1, the V gene TRBV27; the match to TRBD1 covers 7 bases. The CDR3 sequence is 12 residues long. Germline V CDR1 and CDR2: MNHEY, SMNVEV (reference sequence). In nucleotides, the CDR3 is TGCGCCAGCACTGCCGGGACAGTTGAAGCTTTCTTT. This sequence encodes CASTAGTVEAFF.

The genes are TRBV12-3 or TRBV12-4 and TRBJ1-2; 10 nucleotides match TRBD1. The CDR3 totals 16 residues. Trimming at V came to 4 bases and at J to 3 bases, leaving 8 bases not matched to a gene. The CDR3 sequence is CASSSPTGGADYGYTF. DNA for the CDR3: TGTGCCAGCAGTTCCCCGACAGGGGGCGCGGACTATGGCTACACCTTC.

This clonotype was seen at least ten times. The chain recombines TRBV12-3 or TRBV12-4 with TRBJ1-1, with a tentative D call TRBD1 (6 bases). This CDR3 spans 16 amino acids. V was trimmed by 4 bases and J by 2 bases, leaving 17 bases between them. CDR3 in DNA: TGTGCCAGCAGTTCCCGCCGGGGGGCAGGTAACACTGAAGCTTTCTTT. This codes for CASSSRRGAGNTEAFF.

This chain links TRBV6-5 with TRBJ1-1, with D maybe TRBD1 (5 bases). From germline, CDR1 is MNHEY and CDR2 SVGAGI. This CDR3 has 15 residues. Deletions cut 2 bases from V and 3 bases from J, with 13 bases between. DNA of the CDR3: TGTGCCAGCAGTTACCCTATTAGGGGCCACACTGAAGCTTTCTTT. It translates to CASSYPIRGHTEAFF.

This chain uses TRBV7-9 with TRBJ2-7, with D unresolved. The CDR3 consists of 13 residues. CDR1 is SEHNR, CDR2 FQNEAQ, per germline (reference sequence). V gave up 5 bases and J gave up 3 bases, with 11 bases separating them. Written as DNA, the CDR3 is TGTGCCAGCAGCCCCCCGAAAGACTACGAGCAGTACTTC. Amino acid sequence: CASSPPKDYEQYF.

This clonotype was recorded at least ten times. This rearrangement joins TRBV19 to TRBJ1-1; D ambiguous. Germline lookup yields CDR1 LNHDA and CDR2 SQIVND (reference sequence). V shed 3 bases and J shed 1 base, with 18 bases lying between them. The CDR3 is 17 amino acids. The CDR3 loop reads CASSMGRPGRWNTEAFF. The CDR3 region has the DNA TGTGCCAGTAGTATGGGTCGTCCTGGGAGGTGGAACACTGAAGCTTTCTTT. Looking up the rest from reference TRBV19 and TRBJ1-1 gives the full variable domain: DGGITQSPKYLFRKEGQNVTLSCEQNLNHDAMYWYRQDPGQGLRLIYYSQIVNDFQKGDIAEGYSVSREKKESFPLTVTSAQKNPTAFYLCASSMGRPGRWNTEAFFGQGTRLTVV.

This clonotype was detected many times. The chain uses TRBV5-1 and TRBJ1-2; D call uncertain. V shed 4 bases and J shed 1 base, with 17 bases lying between them. The germline gives CDR1 SGHRS, CDR2 YFSETQ. This CDR3 spans 16 amino acids. For the CDR3, the DNA is TGCGCCAGCAGCCCTTACCGGTTCCGAGTTAACTATGGCTACACCTTC. It translates to CASSPYRFRVNYGYTF.